This T cell receptor (beta chain) was recovered during a study of T-cell memory formation after mild COVID-19. Regarding the study as a whole: Researchers report contracting CD4+ clones mostly in CM and EM, with CD8+ clones in EMRA. A balance of CD4 and CD8 characterized clones contracting day 15 to 85, whereas later expanders leaned CD4+. Some clones that responded were present in memory (sampled pre-infection), which suggests cross-reactive memory joined.

This clonotype has a handful of counts. Its antigen is currently unknown. Barcoded TCR alpha and TCR beta cDNA libraries with UMIs came from 5'RACE using constant-segment primers. TCRdb reprocessed the 5' RACE reads via MiXCR and lists one record per CDR3 protein. Among 65,000 to 100,000 distinct CDR3 sequences, over 10% were seen once, and the ten largest hold 40% to 45%. V dropped 0 bases and J dropped 4; count of bases not matched to a gene: 5. This CDR3 contains 17 residues. Germline V lookup: CDR1 LNHNV, CDR2 YYDKDF (reference sequence). The source is a man aged 18 to 35 who had mild COVID-19 (a few samples of this study predate the infection). Cell type and time point are not known. The chain uses TRBV15 and TRBJ2-3; 12 bases are shared with TRBD1. Sequencing input: PBMCs or a T cell subset sorted from them (not recorded which). CDR3 coding DNA: TGTGCCACCAGCAGAGAGTTGGGGACAGGGGGCTCAGATACGCAGTATTTT. Protein: CATSRELGTGGSDTQYF.